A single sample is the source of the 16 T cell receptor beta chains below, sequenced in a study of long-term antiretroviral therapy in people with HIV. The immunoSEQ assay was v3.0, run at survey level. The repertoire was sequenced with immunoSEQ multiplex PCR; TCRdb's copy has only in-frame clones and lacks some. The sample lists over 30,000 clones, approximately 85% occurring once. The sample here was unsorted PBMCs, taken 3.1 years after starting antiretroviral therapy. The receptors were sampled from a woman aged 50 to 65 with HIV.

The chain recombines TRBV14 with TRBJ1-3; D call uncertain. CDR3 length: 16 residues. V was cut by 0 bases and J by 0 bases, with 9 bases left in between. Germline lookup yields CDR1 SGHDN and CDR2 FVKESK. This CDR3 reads CASSQDLPGSGNTIYF. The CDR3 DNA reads TGTGCCAGCAGCCAAGATCTACCCGGCTCTGGAAACACCATATATTTT.

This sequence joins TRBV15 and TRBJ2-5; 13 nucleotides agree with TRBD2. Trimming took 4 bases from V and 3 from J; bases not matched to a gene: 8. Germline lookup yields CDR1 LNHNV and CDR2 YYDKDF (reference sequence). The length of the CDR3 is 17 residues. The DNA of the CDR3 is TGTGCCACCAGCACAAACTTAGGACTAGCGGGGGAAGAGACCCAGTACTTC. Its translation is CATSTNLGLAGEETQYF. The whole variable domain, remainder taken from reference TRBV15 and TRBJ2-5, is DAMVIQNPRYQVTQFGKPVTLSCSQTLNHNVMYWYQQKSSQAPKLLFHYYDKDFNNEADTPDNFQSRRPNTSFCFLDIRSPGLGDTAMYLCATSTNLGLAGEETQYFGPGTRLLVL.

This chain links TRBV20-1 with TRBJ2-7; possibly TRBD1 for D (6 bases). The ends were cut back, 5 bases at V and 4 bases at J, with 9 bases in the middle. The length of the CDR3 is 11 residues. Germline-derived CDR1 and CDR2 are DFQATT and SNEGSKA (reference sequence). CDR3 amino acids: CSARTEYEQYF. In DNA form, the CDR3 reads TGCAGTGCTCGGACAGAATACGAGCAGTACTTC.

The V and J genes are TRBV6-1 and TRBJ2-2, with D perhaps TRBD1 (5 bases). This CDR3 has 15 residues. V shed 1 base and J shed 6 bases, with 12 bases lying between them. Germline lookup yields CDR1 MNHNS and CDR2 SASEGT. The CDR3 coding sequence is TGTGCCAGCAGTGAAGTCAGGGAAGGGGCCGGGGAGCTGTTTTTT. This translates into CASSEVREGAGELFF.

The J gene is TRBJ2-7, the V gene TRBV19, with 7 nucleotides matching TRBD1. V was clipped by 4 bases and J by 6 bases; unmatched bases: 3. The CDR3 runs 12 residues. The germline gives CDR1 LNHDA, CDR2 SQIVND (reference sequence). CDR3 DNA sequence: TGTGCCAGTAGTAAACACAGGGGCGAGCAGTACTTC. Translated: CASSKHRGEQYF.

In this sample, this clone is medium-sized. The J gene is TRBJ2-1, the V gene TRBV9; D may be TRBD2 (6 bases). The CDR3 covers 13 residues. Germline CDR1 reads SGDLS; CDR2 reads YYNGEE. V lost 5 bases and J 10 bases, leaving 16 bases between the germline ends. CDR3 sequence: CASRGTSSGEQFF. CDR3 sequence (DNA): TGTGCCAGCAGGGGCACTAGCTCGGGAGAGCAGTTCTTC.

CDR3 in DNA: TGCAGCGGGAGACAGGGGGCAACAGATACGCAGTATTTT. The encoded protein is CSGRQGATDTQYF. The rearrangement uses TRBV29-1 and TRBJ2-3, with 10 nucleotides matching TRBD1. Germline trimming cut 7 bases from V and 3 bases from J; bases unmatched to any gene: 4. The CDR3 loop spans 13 amino acids. Per germline, CDR1 SQVTM and CDR2 ANQGSEA.

CDR3 amino acids: CASSQDVYNEQFF. In DNA, the CDR3 is TGTGCCAGCAGCCAGGACGTCTACAATGAGCAGTTCTTC. This chain joins TRBV7-3 and TRBJ2-1; D is unresolved. This CDR3 has 13 residues. Germline values: CDR1 SGHTA, CDR2 FQGTGA. V was shortened by 5 bases and J by 3 bases, with 8 bases between the two germline ends.

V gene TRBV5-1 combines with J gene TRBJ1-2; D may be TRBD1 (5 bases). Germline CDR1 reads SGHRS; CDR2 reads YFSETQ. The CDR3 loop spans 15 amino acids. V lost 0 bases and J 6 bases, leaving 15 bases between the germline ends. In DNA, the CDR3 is TGCGCCAGCAGCTTGGTGGCAGGGAGGTTAGATGGCTACACCTTC. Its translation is CASSLVAGRLDGYTF.

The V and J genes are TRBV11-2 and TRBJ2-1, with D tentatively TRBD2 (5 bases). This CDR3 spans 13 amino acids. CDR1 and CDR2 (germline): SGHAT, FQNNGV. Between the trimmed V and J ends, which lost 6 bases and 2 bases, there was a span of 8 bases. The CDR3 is CASRSGAYNEQFF. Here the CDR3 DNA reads TGTGCCAGCAGATCCGGGGCCTACAATGAGCAGTTCTTC.

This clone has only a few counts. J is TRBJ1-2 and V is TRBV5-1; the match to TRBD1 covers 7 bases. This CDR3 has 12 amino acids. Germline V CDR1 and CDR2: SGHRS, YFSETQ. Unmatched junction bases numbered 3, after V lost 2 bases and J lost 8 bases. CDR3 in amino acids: CASSFDRDGYTF. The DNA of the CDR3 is TGCGCCAGCAGCTTTGACAGGGACGGCTACACCTTC.

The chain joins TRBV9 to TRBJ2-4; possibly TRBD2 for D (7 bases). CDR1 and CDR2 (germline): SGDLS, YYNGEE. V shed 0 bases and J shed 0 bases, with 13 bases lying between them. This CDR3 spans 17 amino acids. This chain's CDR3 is CASSVEGGGAAKNIQYF. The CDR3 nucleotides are TGTGCCAGCAGCGTAGAGGGAGGGGGTGCAGCCAAAAACATTCAGTACTTC.

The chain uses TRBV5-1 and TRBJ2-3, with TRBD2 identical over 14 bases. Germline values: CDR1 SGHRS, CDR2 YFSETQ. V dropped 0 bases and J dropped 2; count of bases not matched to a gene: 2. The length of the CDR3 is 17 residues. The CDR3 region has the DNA TGCGCCAGCAGCTTGGGACTAGCGGGGGGGCTCACAGATACGCAGTATTTT. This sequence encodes CASSLGLAGGLTDTQYF.

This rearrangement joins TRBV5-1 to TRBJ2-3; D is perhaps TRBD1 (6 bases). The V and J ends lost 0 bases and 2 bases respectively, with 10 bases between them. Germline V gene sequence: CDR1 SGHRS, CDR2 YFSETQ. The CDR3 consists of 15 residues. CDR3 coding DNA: TGCGCCAGCAGCTTGGGGACAGCAGTCACAGATACGCAGTATTTT. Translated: CASSLGTAVTDTQYF.

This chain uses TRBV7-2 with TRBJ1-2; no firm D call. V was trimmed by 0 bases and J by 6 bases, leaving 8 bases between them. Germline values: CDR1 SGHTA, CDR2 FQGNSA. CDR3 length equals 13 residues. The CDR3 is CASSLAGRDGYTF. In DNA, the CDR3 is TGTGCCAGCAGCTTAGCCGGACGAGATGGCTACACCTTC.

The chain's CDR3 is CATPTSYNEQFF. The CDR3 nucleotides read TGTGCCACTCCGACTTCTTACAATGAGCAGTTCTTC. The chain has TRBV7-9 and TRBJ2-1; D not resolved. Trimming removed 10 bases from V and 4 bases from J, with 11 bases in between. CDR1 and CDR2 (germline): SEHNR, FQNEAQ (reference sequence). The CDR3 loop spans 12 amino acids.